The 8 T cell receptor beta chains in this list originate from one sample, sequenced in a study of blood T cell repertoires in COVID-19. The repertoire was sequenced with immunoSEQ multiplex PCR; TCRdb's copy has only in-frame clones and lacks some. Of some 220,000 clones in the sample, about four fifths are singletons; the top ten hold approximately 1.3%. The sequencing sample was made of PBMCs or T cells enriched from blood (not recorded which). These receptors all come from a woman aged 40 to 49 with acute COVID-19.

The chain has TRBV5-5 and TRBJ1-2, with D perhaps matching TRBD1 (6 bases). Germline V gives CDR1 SGHKS, CDR2 YYEKEE (reference sequence). The V end was cut by 0 bases, the J end by 0 bases, with 18 bases between. The length of the CDR3 is 18 residues. The CDR3 nucleotides read TGTGCCAGCAGCTTGGCGGCACAGGGTCCGCTATCTAACTATGGCTACACCTTC. It encodes CASSLAAQGPLSNYGYTF.

This clone was counted a few times. The genes are TRBV7-2 and TRBJ1-6; 8 nucleotides agree with TRBD1. The CDR3 runs to 16 residues. Germline V gene lookup returns CDR1 SGHTA and CDR2 FQGNSA. J was trimmed by 3 bases and V by 7 bases; bases with no gene match: 8. The CDR3 here is CASTTQGAVYNSPLHF. In DNA form, the CDR3 reads TGTGCCAGCACGACCCAGGGGGCAGTCTATAATTCACCCCTCCACTTT.

This clone was seen just once. The chain combines TRBV7-8 with TRBJ1-4, with D perhaps matching TRBD1 (5 bases). This CDR3 region has 14 residues. Deletions cut 1 base from V and 5 bases from J, with 8 bases between. Germline V gives CDR1 SGHVS, CDR2 FQNEAQ. In DNA, the CDR3 is TGTGCCAGCAGCTTAGGGACACAAAATGAAAAACTGTTTTTT. This translates into CASSLGTQNEKLFF.

In DNA, the CDR3 is TGTGCCAGCACCGGGATAGGCAATGAGCAGTTCTTC. This gives the protein CASTGIGNEQFF. V and J are TRBV9 and TRBJ2-1; TRBD2 might be the D (5 bases). CDR1 is SGDLS and CDR2 is YYNGEE in the germline V gene. The CDR3 spans 12 residues. Trimming removed 6 bases at V and 6 bases at J, with 10 bases between.

The chain couples TRBV19 to TRBJ2-1; D is ambiguous. V lost 7 bases and J lost 5, with 9 bases in between. Germline CDR1 and CDR2: LNHDA and SQIVND (reference sequence). CDR3 length equals 12 residues. The CDR3 spells CASNAFHNEQFF. CDR3 sequence (DNA): TGTGCCAGTAACGCGTTTCACAATGAGCAGTTCTTC. Based on the CDR3 plus reference TRBV19 and TRBJ2-1, the full variable domain is DGGITQSPKYLFRKEGQNVTLSCEQNLNHDAMYWYRQDPGQGLRLIYYSQIVNDFQKGDIAEGYSVSREKKESFPLTVTSAQKNPTAFYLCASNAFHNEQFFGPGTRLTVL.

Only a few counts were recorded for this clone. The junction does not match germline at one end; this may be a read error. The V gene is TRBV5-4, the J gene TRBJ1-2, with D unresolved. The germline V gene encodes CDR1 SGHNT and CDR2 YYREEE (reference sequence). The CDR3 spans 13 residues. The CDR3 is CASSSSLGDGYTF. In DNA form, the CDR3 reads TGTGCCAGCAGCTCGAGCCTAGGTGATGGTTACACCTTC.

The chain recombines TRBV27 with TRBJ2-7; 9 bases are a match to TRBD2. The V segment lost 4 bases and the J segment 2 bases; nucleotides outside the gene matches: 12. The CDR3 loop spans 17 amino acids. Germline loops: CDR1 MNHEY, CDR2 SMNVEV (reference sequence). CDR3 in amino acids: CASSSLPRTSATYEQYF. The CDR3, as DNA: TGTGCCAGCAGTTCCCTCCCAAGGACTAGCGCTACCTACGAGCAGTACTTC.

This clone was counted between two and nine times. The CDR3 reads CASSLGGQARSSYNEQFF. As DNA, the CDR3 is TGCGCCAGCAGCTTGGGGGGCCAGGCTCGGAGCTCCTACAATGAGCAGTTCTTC. This chain joins TRBV5-1 and TRBJ2-1; weak D call: TRBD1 (5 bases). The CDR3 has 18 amino acids. Germline V gene data show CDR1 as SGHRS and CDR2 as YFSETQ. V gave up 0 bases and J gave up 0 bases, with 16 bases separating them.